This record looks at one T cell receptor beta chain sequence and its context. Its antigen is unknown. The record has no base qualities; no much larger clone is one base away. This entry comes from a study of cytomegalovirus exposure and HLA in healthy donors (dated by TCRdb to between 2016 and 2019). Regarding the research as a whole: An earlier analysis of roughly 500 of the donors reported 250 to 350 Gb of sequence data and around 110 million unique TCR beta sequences obtained from about 180 million T cells. Class I and class II HLA loci were covered by the typing at four-digit resolution. An early release that covered approximately 600 HLA-typed donors contained approximately 320 gigabases of sequencing data and around 85 million unique TCR sequences. The study aimed to test whether cataloging public T cell receptors could reveal signatures of past pathogen exposure. Among about 370 genotyped donors of the cohort, an average of about 240,000 unique TCR beta nucleotide sequences was sequenced per donor, of which about 18% were non-productive. In a later analysis, previously published TCR beta repertoires from several hundred donors were re-analyzed and high-resolution HLA genotyping was added so that TCR occurrence patterns could be studied. To predict cytomegalovirus infection status, the study combined high-throughput TCR immunosequencing, statistical association of individual TCRs with disease status, and machine learning. The later analysis used no new phenotypic data to find candidate immune exposures, relying instead on TCR beta sequences and their occurrence across donors. Five DR-DQ haplotypes were treated as single units for association and clustering because of strong linkage in the cohort. A later genetic analysis took genome-wide SNP genotypes for about 55% of the 666 donors and used that subset as a discovery cohort. Donor age, sex, ethnicity and CMV serostatus were compiled together with the repertoire data. Besides the first cohort of roughly 640 subjects, a separate validation cohort made up of 120 different subjects was used. The genetic ancestry cluster associated with self-reported Caucasian donors included over 80% of the 300 to 400 genotyped donors. The study used immunosequencing to profile the T cell repertoires of 670 or so subjects and linked those repertoires to cytomegalovirus serostatus. Typing coverage varied by locus: roughly 629-640 donors for A, B, C, DRB1 and DQB1; 522 for DQA1; 606 for DPA1; 400 to 480 for DPB1. In an earlier analysis of roughly 600 of the donors, high-throughput TCR beta sequencing was used to judge whether each TCR beta V gene segment behaved as functional or pseudogenic. All discovery cohort repertoires had been generated using a single sequencing platform.

Library creation used the immunoSEQ multiplex PCR assay. For the multiplex PCR, a mixture combining 60 forward primers for TCR Vbeta segments and 13 reverse primers for TCR Jbeta segments was used. The CDR3 region of rearranged TCR beta genes was amplified from genomic DNA by a multiplex PCR assay. On the Illumina HiSeq System, the amplified TCR beta libraries were sequenced as 87-base-pair reads. The original methods were these. A later analysis tallied 75 million to 95 million unique TCR beta chains across the approximately 670 repertoires, and approximately 12 million of those chains were shared by two or more donors. Raw reads were error-corrected and collapsed into unique sequences by a nearest-neighbor algorithm in which closely related sequences were merged to remove PCR and sequencing errors. CDR3 sequences were aligned to IMGT reference sequences to assign V, D and J gene segments. Each retained sequence needed at least a six-nucleotide match to both a V gene segment and a J gene segment. A rearrangement counted as productive if the CDR3 had no stop codons and remained in frame with V and J, and every other rearrangement counted as non-productive. CDR3 was defined by IMGT convention, running from the second conserved V-encoded cysteine to the conserved J-encoded phenylalanine. Sequences without an unambiguous match to a single V gene segment were excluded from the earlier analysis of about 600 of the donors. In an earlier analysis of a few hundred of the donors, V segments were called functional above 56.7% productive rearrangements and were called segregating when the between-donor standard deviation exceeded 5%. To diagnose cytomegalovirus status from the catalog of TCR beta chain sequences, a statistical classification framework was built. In a later analysis, V and J genes were assigned by comparing TCR nucleotide sequences against IMGT/GENE-DB human TR gene sequences. The TCRdist pipeline was used in a later analysis to assign CDR3 sequences and most-parsimonious VDJ recombination scenarios. In a later analysis, each TCR beta chain was defined by its CDR3 amino acid sequence together with its V-gene family, and reads lacking a unique V-gene family were excluded. To address suspected cross-contamination and a sequencing artifact, a later analysis removed approximately 600 highly shared, low-generation-probability nucleotide sequences. A later analysis calculated a clonal expansion index for each public chain from normalized within-repertoire ranks of inferred template counts. A later analysis computed generation probabilities with a VDJ recombination model fitted to out-of-frame rearrangements, and checked the results against IGoR. A later analysis scored TCR-TCR, TCR-HLA and TCR-CMV co-occurrence with hypergeometric tests, applying a repertoire-size bias correction to TCR pairs. False discovery rates were estimated in a later analysis by permuting HLA or CMV assignments 20 times. In a later analysis, co-occurring TCRs were grouped using DBSCAN, with TCRdist sequence similarity added in when clustering inside HLA-allele-positive subsets. Repertoires with fewer than 30,000 or more than 120,000 public chains were left out of co-occurrence clustering, as were about 5 repertoires with anomalous nucleotide sharing. The immuneACCESS repertoire file appears here via TCRdb, limited to in-frame rearrangements. These files lack a portion of the clones; in checked studies, under half of the deficit traces to unresolved V genes, and the cause of the others is not known. V, J and clone size are those of that table, while D and trimming were read from the DNA. The sample table lists 150,000 or so clones, around 81% of them with a count of one. The ten largest clones represent 2% to 3% of the sample.

Study-wide conclusions, independent of this receptor: V-gene and J-gene trimming of TCR beta chains was associated with a missense DCLRE1C variant in a later genetic analysis, and the association was replicated in an independent cohort. A further reported finding was that TCR beta sequences accurately predicted the HLA-A and HLA-B alleles for most subjects in the first cohort. The only immune exposure information available for the cohort was CMV serostatus. Broadly in line with IMGT annotations, most TCR beta V segments showed up in productive rearrangements about 90% or about 30% of the time in an earlier analysis of 450 to 750 of the donors. A later analysis associated 16,951 TCR beta sequences with specific HLA alleles at a false discovery rate of 0.05. Because counts were too low, about 18 rarely observed V segments, including chromosome 9 orphons, were excluded from the earlier analysis of 587 of the donors. Presence/absence analyses assumed roughly uniform sequencing depth across donors, an assumption that may not hold. Because HLA typing was missing for some donors at each locus, association tests included only the typed subset. Linkage disequilibrium might explain the correlated functional status among segregating V segments, but an unknown experimental factor could not be excluded. The sequencing pipeline was judged likely to have produced a cluster of highly shared sequence variants as a technical artifact. A few of the identified cytomegalovirus-associated TCR beta chains were confirmed in vitro to be specific for cytomegalovirus antigens. According to a later genetic analysis, donors in an Asian-associated ancestry cluster had fewer N-insertions in productive TCRs than the approximately 630-donor mean. Most TCR sequences were observed very rarely across donors, whereas some public TCRs were present in many individuals. In a later analysis, TCR association rates were found to vary across HLA loci, with the most associated TCRs seen for DRB1 alleles and the fewest for HLA-C alleles. In the study, approximately 160 TCR beta chains were listed as associated with cytomegalovirus. The authors suggested that the approach could potentially be extended to other disease states and immunological phenotypes. A later analysis found that most CMV-associated TCR beta chains appeared HLA-restricted, with HLA associations seemingly driven largely by CMV exposure. This cohort had only TCR beta chains sequenced, and the lack of alpha or paired-chain data limited which features could be detected. According to a later analysis, parvovirus B19, influenza, CMV and Epstein-Barr virus appeared linked to several top co-occurrence clusters. When HLA alleles, especially DR and DQ, strongly co-occurred, TCR associations were difficult to assign to individual alleles. In a later analysis, HLA-associated TCR beta chains showed more clonal expansion and lower generation probabilities than non-associated chains that were equally common. Cytomegalovirus status was reported to be diagnosed by the classifier with high specificity and sensitivity in both the original and validation cohorts.

In total, about 650 healthy bone marrow donors made up the cohort. Cohort members were all nominally healthy when sampled, although unrecorded immune exposures were likely present. The donor was CMV seronegative and belonged to the group of 352 seronegative cohort members. A peripheral blood sample was collected from each donor, and TCR beta sequencing was performed on peripheral blood mononuclear cells. The Qiagen DNeasy Blood Extraction Kit was used to extract genomic DNA from the blood cell samples. Sample: PBMCs. The receptor was derived from a man aged 45 to 65 in good health and CMV-seronegative.

The CDR3: CASSSISGTPYEQYF. The nucleotides are TGTGCCAGCAGTTCGATTAGCGGAACGCCCTACGAGCAGTACTTC. This sequence uses TRBV28 and TRBJ2-7, and the D gene may be TRBD2, 6 bases matching. Trimming at the junction amounts to 4 bases on V and 2 bases on J, and the germline ends lie 15 bases apart. The CDR3 contains 15 residues, cysteine and phenylalanine counted. Only the CDR3 region is kept as DNA, spanning 45 bases read in frame from base 1. For CDR1 and CDR2, the germline V gene lists MDHEN and SYDVKM.